The rows below give T cell receptor beta chains drawn from one sample of a study of regulatory T cells. The assay was immunoSEQ multiplex PCR, and TCRdb's table has in-frame clones only and misses some. The sample gives some 29,000 clones, less than 95% of which show up once; 1.5% to 1.7% is in the top ten. Sequences were obtained from conventional CD4+ T cells sorted from blood. These receptor sequences come from a person between 18 and 30 years old with CD3G deficiency. Both conserved end residues are part of each CDR3. D genes are given only for firm matches. Only some rows state a clone size, as once, few, many or a class for expanded clones.

TRBJ2-5,NA,TRBV9,NA,CASSAHRTRTEKETQYF,TGTGCCAGCAGCGCACACCGAACAAGGACAGAGAAGGAGACCCAGTACTTC
TRBJ2-7,NA,TRBV4-1,NA,CASSQAGGRSYEQYF,TGCGCCAGCAGCCAAGCTGGGGGACGCTCCTACGAGCAGTACTTC
TRBJ2-7,NA,TRBV9,NA,CASSSGGEGYEQYF,TGTGCCAGCAGCTCCGGAGGAGAGGGCTACGAGCAGTACTTC
TRBJ1-1,NA,TRBV28,NA,CASSVGGNRNTEAFF,TGTGCCAGCAGCGTCGGTGGTAACAGGAACACTGAAGCTTTCTTT
TRBJ1-3,NA,TRBV7-9,TRBD1,CASSLSGGGNTIYF,TGTGCCAGCAGCTTATCAGGGGGCGGAAACACCATATATTTT
TRBJ2-3,NA,TRBV27,TRBD2,CASSRQQGIPGLAGGLSMPDTQYF,TGTGCCAGCAGTCGTCAACAAGGAATACCGGGACTAGCGGGAGGGCTAAGTATGCCAGATACGCAGTATTTT
TRBJ2-3,NA,TRBV5-1,NA,CASSLAHWGADTQYF,TGCGCCAGCAGCTTGGCCCACTGGGGGGCGGATACGCAGTATTTT
TRBJ2-3,NA,TRBV5-1,NA,CASSLNGARPDTQYF,TGCGCCAGCAGCTTGAACGGGGCCCGCCCAGATACGCAGTATTTT
TRBJ2-1,NA,TRBV7-2,NA,CASSSGRQYNEQFF,TGTGCCAGCAGCTCCGGGCGGCAGTACAATGAGCAGTTCTTC
TRBJ2-3,NA,TRBV11-2,NA,CASSLEQADTQYF,TGTGCCAGCAGCTTAGAGCAGGCAGATACGCAGTATTTT
TRBJ2-1,NA,TRBV18,NA,CASSLGVYNEQFF,TGTGCCAGCTCTTTAGGGGTGTACAATGAGCAGTTCTTC
TRBJ2-1,NA,TRBV11-2,TRBD1,CASSSTGQTYNEQFF,TGTGCCAGCAGCTCTACGGGACAGACTTACAATGAGCAGTTCTTC
TRBJ2-5,NA,TRBV20-1,NA,CSGQEGETQYF,TGCAGTGGACAGGAGGGGGAGACCCAGTACTTC
TRBJ2-1,NA,TRBV5-6,TRBD2,CASSSPTSGAYNEQFF,TGTGCCAGCAGCAGTCCTACTAGCGGAGCCTACAATGAGCAGTTCTTC
TRBJ2-7,once,TRBV28,NA,CASSLSGVGYEQYF,TGTGCCAGCAGTTTGTCGGGAGTGGGCTACGAGCAGTACTTC
TRBJ1-2,NA,TRBV30,NA,CAWSIAYGYTF,TGTGCCTGGAGTATCGCCTATGGCTACACCTTC
TRBJ1-5,once,TRBV19,NA,CASSIDGVQPQHF,TGTGCCAGTAGTATCGATGGGGTACAGCCCCAGCATTTT
TRBJ2-1,NA,TRBV6-1,NA,CASTLGTYPYNEQFF,TGTGCCAGCACTCTCGGGACGTATCCCTACAATGAGCAGTTCTTC
TRBJ1-4,NA,TRBV28,NA,CASSSYRNEKLFF,TGTGCCAGCAGTTCTTACAGAAATGAAAAACTGTTTTTT
TRBJ2-3,NA,TRBV7-2,NA,CASSLEGWDTQYF,TGTGCCAGCAGCTTAGAGGGGTGGGATACGCAGTATTTT
TRBJ2-6,NA,TRBV5-4,NA,CASSTYLQGSGANVLTF,TGTGCCAGCAGCACCTACCTACAAGGCTCTGGGGCCAACGTCCTGACTTTC